Following are 21 T cell receptor beta chains from one sample sequenced in a study of blood T cell repertoires in COVID-19. The data were produced by immunoSEQ multiplex PCR, yet TCRdb's version contains in-frame clones alone and is incomplete. The table records about 140,000 clones, less than 85% of them present only once. The sequencing sample was made of PBMCs or T cells enriched from blood (not recorded which). These receptors were collected from a woman aged 18-30 years who had been exposed to COVID-19.

V usage is TRBV7-9 and J usage is TRBJ2-1; 11 positions match TRBD2. J lost 6 bases, V lost 4 bases, and 5 bases had no gene match. Germline CDR1 reads SEHNR; CDR2 reads FQNEAQ (reference sequence). The CDR3 consists of 15 residues. CDR3 nucleotide sequence: TGTGCCAGCAGCTATACTAGCGGGAGACCCAATGAGCAGTTCTTC. This translates into CASSYTSGRPNEQFF.

The chain links TRBV5-1 to TRBJ2-3; 11 bases are a match to TRBD1. CDR3 length: 14 residues. Unmatched junction bases numbered 2, after V lost 3 bases and J lost 5 bases. Germline V gives CDR1 SGHRS, CDR2 YFSETQ. The CDR3 sequence is CASSSGTGGDTQYF. CDR3 in DNA: TGCGCCAGCAGCTCCGGGACAGGGGGAGATACGCAGTATTTT.

This clone was detected only a few times. The rearrangement uses TRBV11-2 and TRBJ2-1, with 7 bases identical to TRBD2. From germline, CDR1 is SGHAT and CDR2 FQNNGV. V dropped 5 bases and J dropped 0; count of bases not matched to a gene: 7. The CDR3 is 16 residues long. CDR3 in amino acids: CASSKTSPSSYNEQFF. CDR3 sequence (DNA): TGTGCCAGCAGCAAGACTAGCCCCAGCTCCTACAATGAGCAGTTCTTC.

This chain connects TRBV28 to TRBJ1-4, with 9 bases fitting TRBD1. In germline, CDR1 is MDHEN, CDR2 SYDVKM. V trimming: 6 bases; J trimming: 8 bases; junction bases outside the gene matches: 7. The CDR3 contains 14 residues. The CDR3 sequence: CASSPTGGGEKLFF. CDR3 in DNA: TGTGCCAGCAGCCCGACAGGGGGAGGAGAAAAACTGTTTTTT.

In this sample, this clone turned up once. The chain uses TRBV7-6 and TRBJ2-1, with D possibly matching TRBD1 (5 bases). The length of the CDR3 is 12 residues. Germline lookup yields CDR1 SGHVS and CDR2 FNYEAQ. Between the trimmed V and J ends, which lost 5 bases and 8 bases, there was a span of 10 bases. CDR3 protein: CASSLRGHEQFF. CDR3 DNA sequence: TGTGCCAGCAGCCTTAGGGGCCATGAGCAGTTCTTC.

V is TRBV6-5 and J is TRBJ2-5; tentatively, D is TRBD1 (5 bases). CDR1 MNHEY and CDR2 SVGAGI come from the germline V gene. Trimming left V 5 bases short and J 4 bases short, with 8 bases between. This CDR3 contains 12 residues. CDR3 nucleotide sequence: TGTGCCAGCAGTACCGACAGAGAGACCCAGTACTTC. This sequence encodes CASSTDRETQYF.

Only a few counts were recorded for this clone. The chain carries TRBV2 and TRBJ2-2; possibly TRBD1 for D (6 bases). The germline CDR1 and CDR2 sequences are SNHLY and FYNNEI. Trimming cost V 8 bases and J 0 bases, with 13 bases left between them. The CDR3 is 15 amino acids. The CDR3 sequence is CASARQDPNTGELFF. The CDR3 nucleotides read TGTGCCAGCGCTAGACAGGACCCGAACACCGGGGAGCTGTTTTTT.

The V gene is TRBV2, the J gene TRBJ1-1, with D possibly TRBD1 on 5 matching bases. V lost 10 bases and J 1 base, leaving 10 bases between the germline ends. Germline CDR1 reads SNHLY; CDR2 reads FYNNEI. The CDR3 extends over 12 amino acids. The CDR3 nucleotides are TGTGCCACAAAAGACAGGAACACTGAAGCTTTCTTT. It translates to CATKDRNTEAFF.

The chain carries TRBV14 and TRBJ2-7; tentative D call: TRBD1 (6 bases). With 4 bases removed from V and 12 bases from J, the gap between germline ends came to 19 bases. The germline V gene encodes CDR1 SGHDN and CDR2 FVKESK. The CDR3 is 13 amino acids. CDR3 in amino acids: CASSLGQQRVAYF. CDR3 in DNA: TGTGCCAGCAGCCTCGGACAGCAGAGGGTGGCGTACTTC.

The chain joins TRBV19 to TRBJ2-5, with TRBD2 as a possible D gene (5 bases). V was trimmed by 2 bases and J by 1 base, leaving 11 bases between them. Germline assignment: CDR1 LNHDA and CDR2 SQIVND (reference sequence). The CDR3 has 15 amino acids. The CDR3 sequence is CASSIRRAPQETQYF. The DNA of the CDR3 is TGTGCCAGTAGTATACGGCGGGCACCCCAAGAGACCCAGTACTTC.

The chain couples TRBV7-3 to TRBJ2-1; TRBD2 agrees at 14 bases. There are 19 residues in the CDR3. Germline lookup yields CDR1 SGHTA and CDR2 FQGTGA. The V and J ends lost 4 bases and 8 bases, in that order; junction bases with no gene match: 16. CDR3 DNA sequence: TGTGCCAGCAGCTCAATTCCGGGACTAGCGGGAGTTCGTATGGATGAGCAGTTCTTC. The encoded protein is CASSSIPGLAGVRMDEQFF.

This sequence joins TRBV23-1 and TRBJ2-2, with a tentative D call TRBD2 (5 bases). TRBV23-1 is an ORF; its function is uncertain. This CDR3 is built from 17 residues. V was cut by 7 bases and J by 3 bases, with 21 bases left in between. The CDR3 DNA is TGCGCCAGCACCCAGGAGGAGGCAGCTCTAGACACCGGGGAGCTGTTTTTT. It yields the protein CASTQEEAALDTGELFF.

A note on this clone: A much larger clone sits a single nucleotide away, making a read error possible. The rearrangement joins TRBV7-8 to TRBJ2-3; TRBD1 matches at 8 bases. Germline-derived CDR1 and CDR2 are SGHVS and FQNEAQ. With V trimmed by 2 bases and J by 4 bases, 2 bases remained unmatched. CDR3 length equals 14 residues. The CDR3 sequence is CASSLQGAPDTQYF. CDR3 sequence (DNA): TGTGCCAGCAGCTTACAGGGGGCCCCAGATACGCAGTATTTT.

The chain employs TRBV18 and TRBJ2-1; D unclear. Germline CDR1 KGHSH, CDR2 LQKENI. V was shortened by 1 base and J by 0 bases, with 7 bases between the two germline ends. The CDR3 length is 15 residues. CDR3 sequence reads: CASSPRGDSYNEQFF. CDR3 nucleotides: TGTGCCAGCTCACCACGTGGAGACTCCTACAATGAGCAGTTCTTC.

CDR3 DNA sequence: TGTGCCAGTAGTCTCCGGACGGGACTAGCGGGAGGAGCCAAAAACATTCAGTACTTC. The encoded protein is CASSLRTGLAGGAKNIQYF. The V and J genes are TRBV19 and TRBJ2-4; 15 positions match TRBD2. Germline V gene lookup returns CDR1 LNHDA and CDR2 SQIVND (reference sequence). The V and J ends lost 5 bases and 0 bases, in that order; junction bases with no gene match: 8. This CDR3 comprises 19 residues.

The V call is TRBV18, the J call TRBJ2-7; 10 positions agree with TRBD1. With 0 bases clipped from V and 6 bases from J, the junction kept 5 bases outside the gene matches. The length of the CDR3 is 15 residues. Germline-derived CDR1 and CDR2 are KGHSH and LQKENI. The chain's CDR3 is CASSPPTGGEGEQYF. The CDR3, as DNA: TGTGCCAGCTCACCACCGACAGGGGGCGAGGGCGAGCAGTACTTC.

The chain combines TRBV6-5 with TRBJ2-1, with 9 bases that match TRBD2. This CDR3 is built from 13 residues. Trimming at V came to 10 bases and at J to 4 bases, leaving 5 bases not matched to a gene. Germline assignment: CDR1 MNHEY and CDR2 SVGAGI. The CDR3 region has the DNA TGTGCCACCGGGACTAGCTGGTACAATGAGCAGTTCTTC. Protein product: CATGTSWYNEQFF.

The V and J genes are TRBV19 and TRBJ1-5; a weak D match, TRBD1 (5 bases). The CDR3 spans 14 residues. Germline assignment: CDR1 LNHDA and CDR2 SQIVND (reference sequence). V dropped 4 bases and J dropped 5 bases, with 12 bases sitting between them. DNA of the CDR3: TGTGCCAGTAGTAGGGCAGGGATGGATCAGCCCCAGCATTTT. The encoded protein is CASSRAGMDQPQHF.

The gene calls are TRBV5-1 and TRBJ1-6; 7 nucleotides line up with TRBD1. The CDR3 runs to 15 residues. Unmatched junction bases numbered 10, after V lost 3 bases and J lost 10 bases. Germline assignment: CDR1 SGHRS and CDR2 YFSETQ. As DNA, the CDR3 is TGCGCCAGCAGCTCGTCTGGACAGGACGCATCACCCCTCCACTTT. Translated: CASSSSGQDASPLHF.

The V call is TRBV15, the J call TRBJ1-6; no clear D. V was pared by 3 bases and J by 9 bases, with 6 bases between. CDR3 length: 12 amino acids. Germline V CDR1 and CDR2: LNHNV, YYDKDF (reference sequence). CDR3 in DNA: TGTGCCACCAGCAGCAGGCTTTCACCCCTCCACTTT. Encoded protein: CATSSRLSPLHF.

Worth noting for this clone: In the same sample, other DNA sequences code for this CDR3. The chain recombines TRBV24-1 with TRBJ2-1; 8 bases are shared with TRBD1. CDR1 is KGHDR and CDR2 is SFDVKD in the germline V gene. V lost 2 bases to trimming and J lost 7 bases; unmatched junction nucleotides: 0. This CDR3 is built from 13 residues. CDR3 region: CATSDYRGNEQFF. CDR3 sequence (DNA): TGTGCCACCAGTGATTACAGGGGGAATGAGCAGTTCTTC.